The 17 T cell receptor beta chains below come from one sample, sequenced in a study of spatial heterogeneity in lung cancer. One entry per CDR3 protein results from TCRdb running MiXCR on the 5' RACE reads. The data contain some 43,000 distinct CDR3 sequences, 10% to 13% of them singletons. Documented time point: blood at routine non-recurrence follow-up after resection. The material sequenced was PBMCs, taken at follow-up. The receptors shown here come from a female donor with early-stage non-small cell lung cancer.

The V and J genes are TRBV7-2 and TRBJ2-1; 7 nucleotides align to TRBD1. CDR3 size: 15 residues. The germline V gene encodes CDR1 SGHTA and CDR2 FQGNSA. The ends lost 1 base at V and 9 bases at J; junction bases unmatched: 9. CDR3 sequence reads: CASSLGRGRGREQFF. The DNA of the CDR3 is TGTGCCAGCAGCTTAGGCAGGGGGAGAGGTCGTGAGCAGTTCTTC. The full variable domain, with the rest looked up from reference TRBV7-2 and TRBJ2-1, is GAGVSQSPSNKVTEKGKDVELRCDPISGHTALYWYRQSLGQGLEFLIYFQGNSAPDKSGLPSDRFSAERTGGSVSTLTIQRTQQEDSAVYLCASSLGRGRGREQFFGPGTRLTVL.

There are many counts of this clonotype. CDR3 nucleotide sequence: TGTGCCAGCAGCTTATCAGATAACTATGGCTACACCTTC. Its translation: CASSLSDNYGYTF. V and J are TRBV11-2 and TRBJ1-2; D gene uncertain. The V gene lost 2 bases and the J gene lost 1 base, with 5 bases spanning the gap. This CDR3 is built from 13 residues. Germline V lookup: CDR1 SGHAT, CDR2 FQNNGV.

This rearrangement joins TRBV20-1 to TRBJ2-7; 8 bases align to TRBD1. Germline loops: CDR1 DFQATT, CDR2 SNEGSKA (reference sequence). V dropped 3 bases and J dropped 1; count of bases not matched to a gene: 8. This CDR3 has 15 residues. CDR3 bases: TGCAGTGCTAGGCAAGGGACAGGCGAGTCCTACGAGCAGTACTTC. Amino acids: CSARQGTGESYEQYF.

This clonotype was seen repeatedly, ten times or more. The chain carries TRBV12-3 or TRBV12-4 and TRBJ1-2; D unclear. V gave up 5 bases and J gave up 8 bases, with 15 bases separating them. The CDR3 is 13 residues long. DNA for the CDR3: TGTGCCAGCAGTCCAGAGGGAAGGCAAGGCTACACCTTC. It codes for CASSPEGRQGYTF.

This clonotype was detected many times. Written as DNA, the CDR3 is TGTGCCAGCAGTTACAGAGGGCCAAATGAAAAACTGTTTTTT. Translating gives CASSYRGPNEKLFF. The genes are TRBV6-5 and TRBJ1-4; D is unresolved. Germline lookup yields CDR1 MNHEY and CDR2 SVGAGI. The V gene lost 2 bases and the J gene lost 5 bases, with 9 bases spanning the gap. There are 14 residues in the CDR3.

This clonotype was picked up many times. This chain uses TRBV14 with TRBJ2-7, with 10 nucleotides matching TRBD1. The V segment lost 2 bases and the J segment 4 bases; nucleotides outside the gene matches: 5. CDR3 length: 15 amino acids. Germline loops: CDR1 SGHDN, CDR2 FVKESK. The CDR3 nucleotides are TGTGCCAGCAGCCAACCGGGACAGGGGAGGTACGAGCAGTACTTC. Residues: CASSQPGQGRYEQYF.

With regard to this clonotype: A much larger clonotype is one base distant, so this may be a read error. The chain is built from TRBV30 and TRBJ2-7; 7 nucleotides align to TRBD2. The CDR3 sequence is 14 residues long. The germline gives CDR1 GTSNPN, CDR2 SVGIG (reference sequence). Trimming at V came to 5 bases and at J to 0 bases, leaving 7 bases not matched to a gene. The CDR3 is CAWSQAGSSYEQYF. The CDR3 nucleotides are TGTGCCTGGTCTCAAGCGGGGAGCTCCTACGAGCAGTACTTC.

This clonotype was counted many times. This rearrangement joins TRBV7-8 to TRBJ2-1; D is possibly TRBD1 or TRBD2 (7 bases each). The V and J ends lost 4 bases and 5 bases respectively, with 15 bases between them. CDR1 is SGHVS, CDR2 FQNEAQ, per germline. The CDR3 has 15 residues. The chain's CDR3 is CASSSQGGKHNEQFF. The DNA for the CDR3 is TGTGCCAGCAGCTCCCAGGGGGGGAAGCACAATGAGCAGTTCTTC.

The V call is TRBV28, the J call TRBJ2-7; TRBD2 aligns across 7 bases. This CDR3 is built from 15 residues. CDR1 is MDHEN and CDR2 is SYDVKM in the germline V gene. V lost 5 bases and J lost 2; bases outside the gene matches: 9. In DNA form, the CDR3 reads TGTGCCAGCAGTCCGCGGCTAGGGAGGGCCTACGAGCAGTACTTC. Translation gives CASSPRLGRAYEQYF.

This clonotype was counted many times. The V and J genes are TRBV3-1 and TRBJ2-1, with 13 bases fitting TRBD2. The V and J ends lost 0 bases and 7 bases, in that order; junction bases with no gene match: 9. Germline assignment: CDR1 LGHDT and CDR2 YNNKEL (reference sequence). The CDR3 length is 18 residues. The CDR3 region has the DNA TGTGCCAGCAGCCAAGATCCCCTACTAGCGGGGGGGCGGAATGAGCAGTTCTTC. Its protein product is CASSQDPLLAGGRNEQFF.

Ten or more counts support this clonotype. The chain is built from TRBV5-1 and TRBJ1-5; D not certain. Trimming left V 0 bases short and J 2 bases short, with 9 bases between. CDR1 and CDR2 from the germline V gene are SGHRS and YFSETQ. The length of the CDR3 is 15 residues. The CDR3 DNA reads TGCGCCAGCAGCTTGGCCGGGGTGGGCAATCAGCCCCAGCATTTT. As protein: CASSLAGVGNQPQHF.

On this clonotype itself: This may be a read error: a much more frequent sequence differs by one nucleotide. The chain links TRBV20-1 to TRBJ1-4; the D is unclear. Germline CDR1 DFQATT, CDR2 SNEGSKA (reference sequence). The CDR3 length is 14 residues. CDR3: CGARSSLGSEKLFF. As DNA, the CDR3 is TGCGGTGCTAGAAGTTCTTTGGGGAGTGAAAAACTGTTTTTT.

The V call is TRBV7-2, the J call TRBJ2-2; no firm D call. Per the germline V gene, CDR1 is SGHTA and CDR2 is FQGNSA. V lost 5 bases, J lost 6 bases, and 10 bases lay in between. The CDR3 is made up of 13 amino acids. CDR3 nucleotide sequence: TGTGCCAGCAGCCCCCTTAGAGCCGGGGAGCTGTTTTTT. Its translation is CASSPLRAGELFF.

This clonotype turned up a few times. CDR3: CASSFAGMTYEQYF. The CDR3 coding sequence is TGTGCCAGCAGCTTCGCAGGGATGACCTACGAGCAGTACTTC. The rearrangement links TRBV5-4 to TRBJ2-7; D possibly corresponds to TRBD1 (5 bases). CDR3 length: 14 residues. Trimming removed 2 bases from V and 2 bases from J, with 11 bases in between. Germline CDR1 is SGHNT and CDR2 is YYREEE (reference sequence).

The chain is built from TRBV5-7 and TRBJ2-5, with D possibly matching TRBD1 (5 bases). TRBV5-7 is an ORF for which the function is uncertain. The CDR3 covers 13 residues. V shed 1 base and J shed 5 bases, with 9 bases lying between them. The CDR3 is CASSLSQVETQYF. The CDR3 nucleotides are TGTGCCAGCAGCTTGTCACAGGTCGAGACCCAGTACTTC.

The chain employs TRBV5-1 and TRBJ2-5; maybe TRBD1 (6 bases). CDR3 size: 14 residues. Trimming took 4 bases from V and 1 from J, leaving 11 bases between them. Germline V CDR1 and CDR2: SGHRS, YFSETQ. CDR3 sequence (DNA): TGCGCCAGCAGCCTATGGACAGCCCAAGAGACCCAGTACTTC. This sequence encodes CASSLWTAQETQYF.

This clonotype was counted many times. The CDR3 region is CASSPLGLTGETQYF. The CDR3 bases are TGTGCCAGCAGTCCGCTGGGACTGACGGGGGAGACCCAGTACTTC. V usage is TRBV28 and J usage is TRBJ2-5, with D tentatively TRBD2 (6 bases). The germline V and J ends were trimmed by 5 bases and 5 bases, with 18 bases remaining between them. The CDR3 is 15 amino acids. The germline V gene has CDR1 MDHEN and CDR2 SYDVKM. Drawing the rest from reference TRBV28 and TRBJ2-5, the complete variable domain is DVKVTQSSRYLVKRTGEKVFLECVQDMDHENMFWYRQDPGLGLRLIYFSYDVKMKEKGDIPEGYSVSREKKERFSLILESASTNQTSMYLCASSPLGLTGETQYFGPGTRLLVL.